The clone carrying this TCR beta chain was counted only a few times. As yet, its antigen is unknown. Expressed TCRB transcripts were sequenced after all isolated RNA was converted to cDNA. There were 3.4 million or so reads on average in the naive, central memory and regulatory T cell samples. Some clones are missing from TCRdb's copy, which holds only in-frame ones; the method was immunoSEQ multiplex PCR. The table shows about 900,000 clones, with about a sixth occurring only once. V gave up 5 bases and J gave up 2 bases, with 6 bases separating them. Germline loops: CDR1 MNHEY, CDR2 SVGAGI. This CDR3 contains 12 residues. This sample was taken from a study of beta chain features in type 1 diabetes. Study-wide background: Researchers looked at some 110 million sorted cells across all samples.

The study's findings and limits: Reduced insertions and increased deletions marked VDJ junctions in type 1 diabetes patients. Naive, central memory and regulatory TCRB repertoires appeared more similar among patients than healthy donors.

Material: naive CD4+ T cells from blood. The chain links TRBV6-5 to TRBJ1-1, with D uncertain. This clonotype was sampled from a woman under 30 in good health. CDR3 amino acids: CASSEQNTEAFF. The CDR3 bases are TGTGCCAGCAGTGAACAAAACACTGAAGCTTTCTTT.